The T cell receptor (beta chain) described here comes from a study of T cell responses to AZD1222 COVID-19 vaccine. Study findings and constraints: At baseline, seropositivity was found in only a handful of AZD1222 recipients. Of spike-specific TCRs, nearly half reportedly target regions left unmutated in variants.

The length of the CDR3 is 15 residues. CDR1 LGHDT and CDR2 YNNKEL come from the germline V gene (reference sequence). The V gene lost 4 bases and the J gene lost 4 bases, with 14 bases spanning the gap. Of note for this clone: Its cognate antigen is unknown.

Libraries were prepared by immunoSEQ multiplex PCR; TCRdb keeps only in-frame clonotypes and omits some of them. The table lists fewer than 200,000 clones, under 95% of them singletons. This clonotype was obtained from an adult who received the AZD1222 COVID-19 vaccine. Specimen: peripheral blood, collected 28 days after the second AZD1222 dose. V usage is TRBV3-1 (or the pseudogene TRBV3-2) and J usage is TRBJ1-5; no reliable D call. Here the CDR3 DNA reads TGTGCCAGCAGCCCGAGAATAAACGGTAATCAGCCCCAGCATTTT. Translation gives CASSPRINGNQPQHF.